These 18 T cell receptor beta chains were sequenced from one sample in a study of post-analysis software for immune sequencing data (dated by TCRdb to between 2014 and 2016). Preparation of the library involved PCR. Instrument used: Illumina HiSeq 2500. To reduce PCR and sequencing biases, unique molecular identifiers were built into the TCR beta cDNA libraries. TCRdb handled the public reads itself, with Q25 trimming in fastp and clone calling in MiXCR, and kept productive beta chains. Under each unique CDR3 protein, matching rows form one entry showing the most common genes and DNA. This sample holds 600,000 to 750,000 distinct CDR3 sequences; approximately 59% were observed only once. Clones ranked in the top ten supply around 11% of the sample. The full study reports these points: Patients showed significantly higher frequencies than controls for several TRBV segments, among them TRBV5-6, TRBV5-1 and TRBV20-1.

These TCRs are of unknown antigen specificity. The source material was blood. The receptors were sampled from a girl aged 2 to 9 with multiple sclerosis.

This rearrangement joins TRBV6-4 to TRBJ2-2; the match to TRBD2 covers 7 bases. The germline CDR1 and CDR2 sequences are MRHNA and SNTAGT. Trimming at V came to 8 bases and at J to 2 bases, leaving 11 bases not matched to a gene. The CDR3 spans 16 residues. For the CDR3, the DNA is TGTGCCAGCCAAGGTGGTGCTAGCGGAAACACCGGGGAGCTGTTTTTT. Translation: CASQGGASGNTGELFF.

Note on this clonotype: A junction boundary mismatches the germline segment, possibly from a read error. The chain has TRBV6-5 and TRBJ2-7; D is unresolved. Germline-derived CDR1 and CDR2 are MNHEY and SVGAGI. The CDR3 extends over 16 amino acids. The CDR3 DNA reads TGTGCCGGCAGTTACTCAACTGCCGGAACGAGGCGGGAGCAGTACTTC. Translation: CAGSYSTAGTRREQYF.

The rearrangement joins TRBV6-5 to TRBJ2-7; 10 positions agree with TRBD2. This CDR3 contains 14 residues. V trimming: 5 bases; J trimming: 2 bases; junction bases outside the gene matches: 3. Germline-derived CDR1 and CDR2 are MNHEY and SVGAGI. The CDR3 loop reads CASSILAGPYEQYF. The CDR3 DNA reads TGTGCCAGCAGTATACTAGCGGGGCCCTACGAGCAGTACTTC.

A remark on this clonotype: No conserved phenylalanine or tryptophan is present at the end of the CDR3, so a read error is the likely explanation. This chain connects TRBV7-9 to TRBJ1-1; no clear D. The germline gives CDR1 SEHNR, CDR2 FQNEAQ (reference sequence). Trimming removed 2 bases at V and 3 bases at J, with 1 base between. This CDR3 comprises 11 residues. The CDR3 DNA is TGTGCCAGCAGCTTACACACTGAAGCTTTCTGT. Translating gives CASSLHTEAFC.

The rearrangement joins TRBV6-4 to TRBJ1-2; 7 positions agree with TRBD1. The CDR3 sequence is 14 residues long. CDR1 is MRHNA and CDR2 is SNTAGT in the germline V gene. Germline trimming cut 5 bases from V and 5 bases from J; bases unmatched to any gene: 8. The CDR3 reads CASSRDRSTYGYTF. The DNA of the CDR3 is TGTGCCAGCAGTCGGGACAGATCGACTTATGGCTACACCTTC.

This clonotype appeared many times. One end of the junction is discordant with germline, which a read error may explain. This CDR3 is CASSLGDQPQHF. CDR3 nucleotides: TGTGCCAGCAGTTTAGGGGACCAGCCCCAGCATTTT. V gene TRBV7-9 combines with J gene TRBJ1-5, with D tentatively TRBD1 (5 bases). CDR1 SEHNR and CDR2 FQNEAQ come from the germline V gene (reference sequence). The CDR3 totals 12 residues.

The chain combines TRBV7-9 with TRBJ2-2; D not certain. This CDR3 region has 13 residues. V dropped 6 bases and J dropped 1 base, with 6 bases sitting between them. The germline V gene encodes CDR1 SEHNR and CDR2 FQNEAQ (reference sequence). CDR3 region: CASRPLNTGELFF. The CDR3 DNA reads TGTGCCAGCAGACCTCTGAACACCGGGGAGCTGTTTTTT.

CDR3 sequence: CASSQTTGQGRGEQFF. DNA for the CDR3: TGTGCCAGCAGCCAGACAACCGGCCAGGGGCGAGGTGAGCAGTTCTTC. V and J are TRBV14 and TRBJ2-1; a weak D match, TRBD1 (6 bases). Germline-derived CDR1 and CDR2 are SGHDN and FVKESK. V shed 3 bases and J shed 9 bases, with 21 bases lying between them. This CDR3 contains 16 residues. The full variable domain, rest sourced from reference TRBV14 and TRBJ2-1, is EAGVTQFPSHSVIEKGQTVTLRCDPISGHDNLYWYRRVMGKEIKFLLHFVKESKQDESGMPNNRFLAERTGGTYSTLKVQPAELEDSGVYFCASSQTTGQGRGEQFFGPGTRLTVL.

The chain is built from TRBV5-1 and TRBJ2-3, with 9 bases fitting TRBD2. V was clipped by 0 bases and J by 1 base; unmatched bases: 9. The CDR3 length is 18 residues. From germline, CDR1 is SGHRS and CDR2 YFSETQ. The CDR3 here is CASSLGLAGTLGTDTQYF. The CDR3 DNA reads as TGCGCCAGCAGCTTGGGGCTAGCGGGAACGTTGGGCACAGATACGCAGTATTTT.

This clonotype was picked up a small number of times. The chain couples TRBV7-2 to TRBJ2-1, with D maybe TRBD2 (6 bases). The CDR3 covers 15 residues. Trimming removed 5 bases at V and 2 bases at J, with 13 bases between. Germline CDR1 and CDR2: SGHTA and FQGNSA. The CDR3 protein is CASSVGSSAYNEQFF. The CDR3 DNA reads as TGTGCCAGCAGCGTCGGGAGCTCGGCCTACAATGAGCAGTTCTTC.

The rearrangement uses TRBV2 and TRBJ2-7; a possible D gene is TRBD1 (6 bases). This CDR3 spans 13 amino acids. The V and J ends lost 6 bases and 6 bases respectively, with 15 bases between them. Germline assignment: CDR1 SNHLY and CDR2 FYNNEI. CDR3 residues: CASSPTGSGEQYF. The CDR3 DNA reads TGTGCCAGCAGCCCTACAGGGTCAGGCGAGCAGTACTTC.

This clonotype turned up a few times. This chain links TRBV6-5 with TRBJ2-6; 11 bases fit TRBD1. V gave up 4 bases and J gave up 0 bases; unmatched junction bases: 2. The CDR3 consists of 17 residues. CDR1 and CDR2 (germline): MNHEY, SVGAGI. This chain's CDR3 is CASSWGTGGSGANVLTF. CDR3 DNA sequence: TGTGCCAGCAGTTGGGGGACAGGGGGCTCTGGGGCCAACGTCCTGACTTTC.

The V and J genes are TRBV7-9 and TRBJ2-1, with TRBD1 as a possible D gene (5 bases). Deletions cut 5 bases from V and 6 bases from J, with 11 bases between. Germline CDR1 is SEHNR and CDR2 is FQNEAQ (reference sequence). CDR3 length: 13 amino acids. The DNA of the CDR3 is TGTGCCAGCAGCCCCAAGGGGTTCAATGAGCAGTTCTTC. This translates into CASSPKGFNEQFF.

The rearrangement uses TRBV19 and TRBJ1-1; possibly TRBD1 for D (5 bases). The CDR3 runs 17 residues. V was clipped by 6 bases and J by 3 bases, with 23 bases between them. CDR1 and CDR2 from the germline V gene are LNHDA and SQIVND (reference sequence). The CDR3 is CASSLLGTAEMYTEAFF. The CDR3 region has the DNA TGTGCCAGTAGCCTCCTGGGGACTGCCGAAATGTACACTGAAGCTTTCTTT.

The V call is TRBV6-6, the J call TRBJ1-5; D is perhaps TRBD1 (6 bases). Germline V gene data show CDR1 as MNHNY and CDR2 as SVGAGI (reference sequence). V was shortened by 3 bases and J by 1 base, with 10 bases between the two germline ends. The CDR3 spans 15 residues. The CDR3 protein is CASSYGTPSNQPQHF. In nucleotides, the CDR3 is TGTGCCAGCAGTTATGGGACACCGAGCAATCAGCCCCAGCATTTT.

J is TRBJ2-1 and V is TRBV7-3; TRBD2 agrees at 10 bases. The CDR3 totals 13 residues. V was clipped by 2 bases and J by 9 bases; unmatched bases: 1. Germline V gene data show CDR1 as SGHTA and CDR2 as FQGTGA. As DNA, the CDR3 is TGTGCCAGCAGCTTAGCTAGCGGGGGTGAGCAGTTCTTC. This codes for CASSLASGGEQFF.

The J gene is TRBJ2-1, the V gene TRBV20-1, with 7 bases aligning to TRBD2. The germline V gene has CDR1 DFQATT and CDR2 SNEGSKA (reference sequence). Trimming removed 5 bases from V and 8 bases from J; junction bases left unmatched: 15. This CDR3 has 15 residues. CDR3 DNA: TGCAGTGCTCCATCGGGCCGCGGGAGTCTCGATGAGCAGTTCTTC. This codes for CSAPSGRGSLDEQFF.

This chain uses TRBV4-2 with TRBJ2-3; 8 nucleotides match TRBD1. The CDR3 covers 15 residues. CDR1 is LGHNA, CDR2 YNFKEQ, per germline. Trimming cost V 4 bases and J 1 base; bases outside gene matches: 4. CDR3 sequence (DNA): TGTGCCAGCAGCCCACCGGGACAGGGCACAGATACGCAGTATTTT. Its translation: CASSPPGQGTDTQYF.